These T cell receptor beta chains were read from a single sample in a study of blood T cell repertoires in COVID-19. Sequencing was performed with immunoSEQ multiplex PCR; in TCRdb, only in-frame clones are kept and a portion is missing. The sample yields 150,000 to 190,000 clones, approximately 85% seen once. The sequenced sample consisted of peripheral blood. The receptors stem from a woman aged 55 to 70 with COVID-19, enrolled during active disease. CDR3s include the opening cysteine and the closing phenylalanine or tryptophan. D genes are given only for firm matches. The size of a clone is reported for some rows only, either as once, few or many, or as a class for expanded clones.

clone size,D gene,J gene,V gene,CDR3 protein,CDR3 DNA
NA,NA,TRBJ1-2,TRBV5-1,CASRLRIRGVNYGYTF,TGCGCCAGCAGATTGCGTATCAGGGGAGTCAACTATGGCTACACCTTC
NA,TRBD1,TRBJ1-6,TRBV7-3,CASSLTEGANSPLHF,TGTGCCAGCAGCTTAACGGAGGGGGCAAATTCACCCCTCCACTTT
NA,NA,TRBJ2-7,TRBV6-5,CASSPQGLSYEQYF,TGTGCCAGCTCTCCGCAGGGCCTCTCCTACGAGCAGTACTTC
NA,NA,TRBJ1-6,TRBV4-2,CASSQGRDRGSYNSPLHF,TGTGCCAGCAGCCAAGGGAGGGATAGGGGCTCCTATAATTCACCCCTCCACTTT
NA,NA,TRBJ2-4,TRBV18,CASSPAGNIQYF,TGTGCCAGCTCACCAGCAGGCAACATTCAGTACTTC
NA,NA,TRBJ1-1,TRBV12-3/TRBV12-4,CASSPNRVPEAFF,TGTGCCAGCAGCCCGAACCGGGTTCCTGAAGCTTTCTTT
NA,NA,TRBJ1-4,TRBV7-2,CASSFVSGLRGKLFF,TGTGCCAGCAGCTTTGTGTCAGGGCTTCGTGGAAAACTGTTTTTT
NA,NA,TRBJ1-5,TRBV7-8,CASSLVQDQPQHF,TGTGCCAGCAGCTTAGTCCAGGATCAGCCCCAGCATTTT
NA,NA,TRBJ2-7,TRBV5-6,CASSLGQNSYEQYF,TGTGCCAGCAGCTTGGGACAAAACTCCTACGAGCAGTACTTC
once,NA,TRBJ1-1,TRBV5-1,CASSESGQHTNTEAFF,TGCGCCAGCTCGGAATCCGGACAGCACACAAACACTGAAGCTTTCTTT
NA,TRBD1,TRBJ2-2,TRBV25-1,CASRPTGGTGELFF,TGTGCCAGCAGACCGACAGGGGGTACCGGGGAGCTGTTTTTT
NA,TRBD1,TRBJ1-5,TRBV28,CASTSQGEYSNQPQHF,TGTGCCAGCACGTCTCAGGGGGAGTATAGCAATCAGCCCCAGCATTTT
NA,NA,TRBJ2-2,TRBV4-2,CASSQEPDGGLTGELFF,TGTGCCAGCAGCCAAGAGCCTGACGGGGGGCTTACCGGGGAGCTGTTTTTT
once,NA,TRBJ1-2,TRBV29-1,CSVESRGYGYTF,TGCAGCGTTGAATCCAGAGGCTATGGCTACACCTTC
NA,TRBD1,TRBJ1-2,TRBV30,CAWAGQGISGYTF,TGTGCCTGGGCGGGACAGGGAATTAGCGGCTACACCTTC
NA,NA,TRBJ1-3,TRBV2,CASTEGGFDTIYF,TGTGCCAGCACTGAGGGAGGGTTCGACACCATATATTTT
NA,TRBD1,TRBJ2-7,TRBV6-4,CASSETGDFYEQYF,TGTGCCAGCAGTGAGACAGGGGACTTCTACGAGCAGTACTTC
NA,NA,TRBJ1-2,TRBV10-3,CAITRTEGYGYTF,TGTGCCATCACCCGGACAGAAGGCTATGGCTACACCTTC
once,NA,TRBJ1-4,TRBV2,CASVKGGVEKLFF,TGTGCCAGCGTTAAGGGGGGGGTGGAAAAACTGTTTTTT
NA,TRBD2,TRBJ2-5,TRBV18,CASSPRSSGGSETQYF,TGTGCCAGCTCTCCGAGAAGTAGCGGGGGTTCAGAGACCCAGTACTTC
NA,TRBD1,TRBJ2-2,TRBV19,CASSIRQGAGTGELFF,TGTGCCAGTAGTATTCGTCAGGGGGCGGGCACCGGGGAGCTGTTTTTT
few,TRBD2,TRBJ2-6,TRBV29-1,CSVREGGLALSGANVLTF,TGCAGCGTCCGGGAGGGGGGACTAGCATTAAGTGGGGCCAACGTCCTGACTTTC
NA,TRBD1,TRBJ1-2,TRBV10-3,CAIRPTGDYGYTF,TGTGCCATCAGACCAACAGGGGACTATGGCTACACCTTC